This TCR beta chain is from a study of identical twins. Study-wide results and limits: Among out-of-frame alpha sequences shared by twins, low generation probability occurred in excess. It was out-of-frame TCR alpha sharing in monozygotic twins that models underestimated.

Germline V gene data show CDR1 as ENHRY and CDR2 as SYGVKD. The CDR3 totals 13 residues. V was pared by 0 bases and J by 3 bases, with 3 bases between. This clonotype was seen ten or more times. Its antigen is unidentified. A universal primer site arose from template switching, and cDNA bore unique molecular identifiers. Each CDR3 protein gets one entry after TCRdb re-called the 5' RACE reads with MiXCR. The sample has roughly 710,000 distinct CDR3 sequences, 6% to 6.5% seen once. The chain links TRBV10-3 to TRBJ1-3, with unresolved D. Sequenced material: naive T cells sorted from blood. The clonotype originates from a man between 18 and 35 years old in good health. The CDR3 sequence: CAISESYGNTIYF. The CDR3 DNA reads as TGTGCCATCAGTGAGTCTTATGGAAACACCATATATTTT.